The rows below give T cell receptor beta chains drawn from one sample of a study of CD8+ T cells in alopecia areata. Clones were read by immunoSEQ multiplex PCR, and TCRdb kept only the in-frame ones, dropping some. The sample lists approximately 100,000 clones; approximately 58% were seen once. Sequencing was done on a sample of CD4+ T cells sorted from blood. The source is a human donor in good health. Both conserved end residues are part of each CDR3. The D gene is left open where the match is weak. Clone size is given for some rows only: seen once, a few or many times, or a class if the clone is expanded.

medium-sized	TRBJ1-1	NA	TRBV29-1	CSVRQSNTEAFF	TGCAGCGTTCGCCAATCGAACACTGAAGCTTTCTTT
few	TRBJ2-3	NA	TRBV6-1	CASSEASGLRDTQYF	TGTGCCAGCAGTGAAGCATCCGGACTTCGGGATACGCAGTATTTT
NA	TRBJ2-1	NA	TRBV4-3	CASSQEPSSYNEQFF	TGCGCCAGCAGCCAAGAGCCTAGCTCCTACAATGAGCAGTTCTTC
NA	TRBJ2-7	NA	TRBV6-1	CASRMGLSYEQYF	TGTGCCAGCAGGATGGGACTCTCCTACGAGCAGTACTTC
NA	TRBJ1-1	TRBD1	TRBV6-6	CASRTDRGAEAFF	TGTGCCAGCAGGACCGACAGGGGTGCTGAAGCTTTCTTT
NA	TRBJ1-6	NA	TRBV7-9	CASSLASQRAYNSPLHF	TGTGCCAGCAGCTTAGCGAGCCAACGTGCCTATAATTCACCCCTCCACTTT
few	TRBJ1-3	NA	TRBV7-2	CASSFTGNTIYF	TGTGCCAGCAGCTTTACAGGAAACACCATATATTTT
NA	TRBJ2-6	NA	TRBV5-6	CASSSIRSGANVLTF	TGTGCCAGCAGCTCCATTCGCTCTGGGGCCAACGTCCTGACTTTC
NA	TRBJ1-2	TRBD1	TRBV29-1	CSVRQGTYGYTF	TGCAGCGTTCGACAGGGGACTTATGGCTACACCTTC
once	TRBJ1-1	NA	TRBV7-2	CASSSPQGNTEAFF	TGTGCCAGCAGCTCACCACAAGGGAACACTGAAGCTTTCTTT
NA	TRBJ1-2	TRBD1	TRBV30	CAWSQGQGSNYGYTF	TGTGCCTGGAGTCAAGGACAGGGCTCTAACTATGGCTACACCTTC
few	TRBJ2-7	TRBD1	TRBV29-1	CSVEGTGFYEQYF	TGCAGCGTTGAAGGGACAGGGTTCTACGAGCAGTACTTC
NA	TRBJ2-1	NA	TRBV29-1	CSLRQSLPYNEQFF	TGCAGTCTACGGCAGTCTCTCCCCTACAATGAGCAGTTCTTC
NA	TRBJ1-1	NA	TRBV2	CASSEQGRRNTEAFF	TGTGCCAGCAGTGAACAGGGGCGTAGGAACACTGAAGCTTTCTTT
few	TRBJ1-2	TRBD1	TRBV27	CASRGSDRVGYTF	TGTGCCAGCAGGGGGTCCGACAGGGTTGGCTACACCTTC
NA	TRBJ2-2	TRBD1	TRBV18	CASSPRQGGAGELFF	TGTGCCAGCTCACCACGACAGGGTGGAGCCGGGGAGCTGTTTTTT
NA	TRBJ2-5	NA	TRBV2	CASRMGETQYF	TGTGCCAGTAGGATGGGAGAGACCCAGTACTTC
NA	TRBJ1-6	TRBD1	TRBV27	CASSQTQGSYNSPLHF	TGTGCCAGCAGCCAGACACAGGGGTCCTATAATTCACCCCTCCACTTT
NA	TRBJ1-2	NA	TRBV29-1	CSGGQAQGGYTF	TGCAGCGGAGGACAAGCCCAGGGTGGCTACACCTTC
few	TRBJ2-6	TRBD1	TRBV7-9	CASSYGTGTGANVLTF	TGTGCCAGCAGCTATGGGACAGGGACTGGGGCCAACGTCCTGACTTTC
NA	TRBJ2-5	NA	TRBV6-5	CASSYDGGTETQYF	TGTGCCAGCAGTTACGACGGGGGCACAGAGACCCAGTACTTC
few	TRBJ2-3	NA	TRBV7-2	CASSLGAQDTQYF	TGTGCCAGCAGCTTAGGCGCACAAGATACGCAGTATTTT
few	TRBJ1-3	TRBD1	TRBV28	CASSRGQGRDTIYF	TGTGCCAGCAGTCGTGGACAGGGGCGTGACACCATATATTTT
NA	TRBJ2-6	NA	TRBV27	CASRYRESGANVLTF	TGTGCCAGCAGGTACAGGGAATCTGGGGCCAACGTCCTGACTTTC
NA	TRBJ2-1	TRBD1	TRBV7-7	CASSFGTGLYNEQFF	TGTGCTAGCAGCTTCGGGACAGGGTTATACAATGAGCAGTTCTTC
few	TRBJ1-1	NA	TRBV28	CASSSHTNTEAFF	TGTGCCAGCAGTTCTCACACAAACACTGAAGCTTTCTTT
NA	TRBJ1-1	NA	TRBV6-5	CASSYSGKTEAFF	TGTGCCAGCAGTTACTCCGGTAAGACTGAAGCTTTCTTT
NA	TRBJ1-1	NA	TRBV6-5	CASSYSTKGMNTEAFF	TGTGCCAGCAGTTACTCGACGAAGGGCATGAACACTGAAGCTTTCTTT
once	TRBJ2-5	TRBD2	TRBV5-1	CASRGGLAKETQYF	TGCGCCAGCAGGGGGGGACTAGCGAAAGAGACCCAGTACTTC
NA	TRBJ2-7	TRBD1	TRBV6-6	CASSPRDRGLNEQYF	TGTGCCAGCAGCCCACGGGACAGGGGATTGAACGAGCAGTACTTC
few	TRBJ1-2	NA	TRBV29-1	CSVEGTDYGYTF	TGCAGCGTTGAAGGGACTGACTATGGCTACACCTTC
NA	TRBJ1-2	NA	TRBV25-1	CASSSHRAGYTF	TGTGCCAGCAGTTCTCACAGGGCTGGCTACACCTTC
NA	TRBJ2-7	NA	TRBV10-3	CAISEGGFNEQYF	TGTGCCATCAGTGAGGGGGGTTTCAACGAGCAGTACTTC
NA	TRBJ2-7	TRBD2	TRBV7-2	CASSLGLAGLYEQYF	TGTGCCAGCAGCTTGGGACTAGCGGGCCTCTACGAGCAGTACTTC
few	TRBJ1-1	NA	TRBV25-1	CASSESRVAGAEAFF	TGTGCCAGCAGTGAATCGCGGGTTGCCGGGGCTGAAGCTTTCTTT
NA	TRBJ2-1	TRBD2	TRBV11-2	CASSLHLAGGPSQFF	TGTGCCAGCAGCCTACACCTAGCGGGGGGGCCGTCACAGTTCTTC
NA	TRBJ2-3	NA	TRBV29-1	CSVRRVITDTQYF	TGCAGCGTTCGAAGGGTAATCACAGATACGCAGTATTTT
NA	TRBJ2-7	TRBD1	TRBV30	CAWSRQGFEQYF	TGTGCCTGGAGTAGACAGGGATTCGAGCAGTACTTC
few	TRBJ2-5	TRBD2	TRBV23-1	CASSQITTSGGPQETQYF	TGCGCCAGCAGTCAGATTACGACTAGCGGGGGGCCGCAAGAGACCCAGTACTTC
NA	TRBJ2-7	NA	TRBV28	CASSNFASSYEQYF	TGTGCCAGCAGTAACTTTGCGAGCTCCTACGAGCAGTACTTC
NA	TRBJ2-5	TRBD2	TRBV2	CASSERRGGTETQYF	TGTGCCAGCAGTGAACGGCGGGGGGGAACGGAGACCCAGTACTTC
NA	TRBJ2-7	NA	TRBV28	CASSPRNSYEQYF	TGTGCCAGCAGTCCCCGTAACTCCTACGAGCAGTACTTC
NA	TRBJ2-7	NA	TRBV5-1	CASSLGQRAEEQYF	TGCGCCAGCAGCTTAGGACAGAGGGCGGAAGAGCAGTACTTC
NA	TRBJ2-7	NA	TRBV27	CASSEGGNRYEQYF	TGTGCCAGCAGCGAAGGAGGAAACCGGTACGAGCAGTACTTC
NA	TRBJ2-7	NA	TRBV28	CASSSQGGNPNPRFYEQYF	TGTGCCAGCAGTTCCCAAGGGGGGAACCCGAACCCCAGGTTTTACGAGCAGTACTTC
NA	TRBJ1-4	NA	TRBV4-3	CASSQVSRAAIGEKLFF	TGCGCCAGCAGCCAAGTGAGTCGGGCGGCGATTGGCGAAAAACTGTTTTTT
few	TRBJ2-5	TRBD1	TRBV6-5	CASSYQSDRGGETQYF	TGTGCCAGCAGTTATCAGTCGGACAGGGGCGGAGAGACCCAGTACTTC
few	TRBJ2-7	NA	TRBV15	CATSRVGFQQYF	TGTGCCACCAGCAGAGTGGGTTTCCAGCAGTACTTC
once	TRBJ2-5	TRBD1	TRBV7-8	CASSLVGTAQETQYF	TGTGCCAGCAGCTTAGTAGGGACAGCCCAAGAGACCCAGTACTTC